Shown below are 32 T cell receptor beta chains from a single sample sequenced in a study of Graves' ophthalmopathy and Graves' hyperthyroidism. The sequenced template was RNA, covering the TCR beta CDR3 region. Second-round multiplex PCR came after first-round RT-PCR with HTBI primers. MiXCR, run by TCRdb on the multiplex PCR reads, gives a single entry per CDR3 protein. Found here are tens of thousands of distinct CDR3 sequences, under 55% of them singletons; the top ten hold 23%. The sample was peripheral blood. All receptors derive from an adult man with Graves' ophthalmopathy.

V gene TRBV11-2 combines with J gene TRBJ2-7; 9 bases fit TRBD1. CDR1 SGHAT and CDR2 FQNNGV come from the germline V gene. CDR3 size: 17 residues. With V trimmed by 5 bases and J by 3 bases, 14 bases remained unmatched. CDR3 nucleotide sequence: TGTGCCAGCAGCCTTGGACAGGGGCGAGACGGCCGCTACGAGCAGTACTTC. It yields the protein CASSLGQGRDGRYEQYF.

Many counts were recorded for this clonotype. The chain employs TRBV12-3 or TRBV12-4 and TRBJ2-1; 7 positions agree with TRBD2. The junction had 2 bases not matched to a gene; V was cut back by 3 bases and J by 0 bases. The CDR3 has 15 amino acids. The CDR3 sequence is CASSFGGGSYNEQFF. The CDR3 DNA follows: TGTGCCAGCAGTTTCGGCGGGGGCTCCTACAATGAGCAGTTCTTC.

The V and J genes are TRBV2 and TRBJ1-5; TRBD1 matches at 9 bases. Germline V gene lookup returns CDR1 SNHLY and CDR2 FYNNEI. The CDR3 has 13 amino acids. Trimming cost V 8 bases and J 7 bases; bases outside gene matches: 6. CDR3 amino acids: CASGQGRRQPQHF. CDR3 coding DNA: TGTGCCAGCGGACAGGGGAGGAGACAGCCCCAGCATTTT. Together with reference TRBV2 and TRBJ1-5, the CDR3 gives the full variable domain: EPEVTQTPSHQVTQMGQEVILRCVPISNHLYFYWYRQILGQKVEFLVSFYNNEISEKSEIFDDQFSVERPDGSNFTLKIRSTKLEDSAMYFCASGQGRRQPQHFGDGTRLSIL.

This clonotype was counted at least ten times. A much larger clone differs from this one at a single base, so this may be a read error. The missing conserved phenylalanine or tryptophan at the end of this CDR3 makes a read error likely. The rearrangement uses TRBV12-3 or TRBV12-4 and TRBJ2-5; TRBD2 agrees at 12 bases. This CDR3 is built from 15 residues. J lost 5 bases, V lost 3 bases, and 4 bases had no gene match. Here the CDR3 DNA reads TGTGCCAGCAGTTTGTGGACTAGCGGGACGGAGACCCAGTACCTC. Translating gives CASSLWTSGTETQYL.

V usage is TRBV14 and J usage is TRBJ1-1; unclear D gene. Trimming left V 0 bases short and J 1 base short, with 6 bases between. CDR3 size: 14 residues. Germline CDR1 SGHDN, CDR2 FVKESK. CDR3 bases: TGTGCCAGCAGCCAAGATTGGGGGAACACTGAAGCTTTCTTT. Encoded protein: CASSQDWGNTEAFF.

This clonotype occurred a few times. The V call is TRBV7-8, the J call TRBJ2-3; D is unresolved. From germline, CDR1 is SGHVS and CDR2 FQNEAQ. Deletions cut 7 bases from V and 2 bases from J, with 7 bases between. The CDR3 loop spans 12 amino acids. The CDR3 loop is CASKGYTDTQYF. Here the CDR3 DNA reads TGTGCCAGCAAGGGTTACACAGATACGCAGTATTTT.

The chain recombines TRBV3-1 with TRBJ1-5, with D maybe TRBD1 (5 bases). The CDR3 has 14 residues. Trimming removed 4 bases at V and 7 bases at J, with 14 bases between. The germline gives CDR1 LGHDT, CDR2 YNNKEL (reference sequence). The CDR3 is CASSRADGGQPQHF. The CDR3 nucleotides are TGTGCCAGCAGCCGAGCAGACGGGGGGCAGCCCCAGCATTTT.

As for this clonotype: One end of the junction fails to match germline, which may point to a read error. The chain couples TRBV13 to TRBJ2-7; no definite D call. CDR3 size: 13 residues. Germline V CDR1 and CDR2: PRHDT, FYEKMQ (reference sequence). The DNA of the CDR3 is TGTGCCAGCAGCTTAGGGAGCTCCTACGAGCAGGACTTC. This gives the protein CASSLGSSYEQDF.

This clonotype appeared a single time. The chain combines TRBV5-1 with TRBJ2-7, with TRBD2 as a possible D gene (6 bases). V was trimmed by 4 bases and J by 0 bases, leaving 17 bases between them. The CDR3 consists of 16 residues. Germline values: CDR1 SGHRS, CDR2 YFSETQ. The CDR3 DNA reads TGCGCCAGCAGCCCAGGCCACGCGGGAAGCTCCTACGAGCAGTACTTC. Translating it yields CASSPGHAGSSYEQYF. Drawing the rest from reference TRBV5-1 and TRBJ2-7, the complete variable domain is KAGVTQTPRYLIKTRGQQVTLSCSPISGHRSVSWYQQTPGQGLQFLFEYFSETQRNKGNFPGRFSGRQFSNSRSEMNVSTLELGDSALYLCASSPGHAGSSYEQYFGPGTRLTVT.

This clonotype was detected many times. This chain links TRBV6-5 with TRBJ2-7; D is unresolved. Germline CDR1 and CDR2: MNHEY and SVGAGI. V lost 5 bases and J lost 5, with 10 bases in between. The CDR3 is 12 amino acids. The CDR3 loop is CASSPGRNEQYF. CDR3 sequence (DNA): TGTGCCAGCAGTCCGGGTAGGAACGAGCAGTACTTC.

CDR3 nucleotides: TGTGCCAGCAGCGGGACAGGGGATCAGCCCCAGCATTTT. Residues: CASSGTGDQPQHF. The chain combines TRBV7-3 with TRBJ1-5; 10 nucleotides agree with TRBD1. Germline values: CDR1 SGHTA, CDR2 FQGTGA. CDR3 length: 13 amino acids. The J segment lost 5 bases and the V segment lost 5 bases, leaving 0 bases of the junction unmatched.

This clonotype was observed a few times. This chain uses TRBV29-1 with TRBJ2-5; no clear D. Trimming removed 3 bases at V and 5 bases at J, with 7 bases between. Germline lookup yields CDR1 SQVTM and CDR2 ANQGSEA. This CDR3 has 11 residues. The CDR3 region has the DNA TGCAGCGTTGAGGTTGGCGAGACCCAGTACTTC. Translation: CSVEVGETQYF.

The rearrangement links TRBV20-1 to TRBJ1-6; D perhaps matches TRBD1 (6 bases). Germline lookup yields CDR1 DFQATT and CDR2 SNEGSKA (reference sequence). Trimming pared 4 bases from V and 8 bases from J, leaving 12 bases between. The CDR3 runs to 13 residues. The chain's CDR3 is CSATDSVYSPLHF. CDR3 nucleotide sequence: TGCAGTGCTACGGACAGTGTGTATTCACCCCTCCACTTT.

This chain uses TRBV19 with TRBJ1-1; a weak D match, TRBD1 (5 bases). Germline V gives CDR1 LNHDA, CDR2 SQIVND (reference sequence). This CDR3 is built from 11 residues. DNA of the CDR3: TGTGGTGGGCAGGGAATCACTGAAGCTTTCTTT. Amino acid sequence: CGGQGITEAFF.

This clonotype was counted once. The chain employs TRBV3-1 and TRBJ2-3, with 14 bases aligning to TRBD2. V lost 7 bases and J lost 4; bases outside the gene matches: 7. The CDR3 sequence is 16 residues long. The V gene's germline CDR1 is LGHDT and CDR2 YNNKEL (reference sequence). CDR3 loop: CASIQTSGGAPDTQYF. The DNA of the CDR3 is TGTGCCAGCATTCAGACTAGCGGGGGGGCCCCAGATACGCAGTATTTT.

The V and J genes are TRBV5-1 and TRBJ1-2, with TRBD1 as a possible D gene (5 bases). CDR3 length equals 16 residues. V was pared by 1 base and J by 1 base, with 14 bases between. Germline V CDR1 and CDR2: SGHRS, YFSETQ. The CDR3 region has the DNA TGCGCCAGCAGCTTGCCCCAGACAGCAGATAACTATGGCTACACCTTC. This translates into CASSLPQTADNYGYTF. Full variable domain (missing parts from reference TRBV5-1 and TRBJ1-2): KAGVTQTPRYLIKTRGQQVTLSCSPISGHRSVSWYQQTPGQGLQFLFEYFSETQRNKGNFPGRFSGRQFSNSRSEMNVSTLELGDSALYLCASSLPQTADNYGYTFGSGTRLTVV.

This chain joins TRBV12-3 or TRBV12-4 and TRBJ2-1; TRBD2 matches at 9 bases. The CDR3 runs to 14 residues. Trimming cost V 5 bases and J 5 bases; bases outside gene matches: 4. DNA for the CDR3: TGTGCCAGCAGTAGCGGGGGGCCTCACAATGAGCAGTTCTTC. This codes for CASSSGGPHNEQFF.

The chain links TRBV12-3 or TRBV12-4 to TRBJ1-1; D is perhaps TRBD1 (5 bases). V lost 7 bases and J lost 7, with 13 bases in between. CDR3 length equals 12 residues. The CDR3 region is CASNQGVVEAFF. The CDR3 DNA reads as TGTGCCAGCAATCAGGGTGTAGTTGAAGCTTTCTTT.

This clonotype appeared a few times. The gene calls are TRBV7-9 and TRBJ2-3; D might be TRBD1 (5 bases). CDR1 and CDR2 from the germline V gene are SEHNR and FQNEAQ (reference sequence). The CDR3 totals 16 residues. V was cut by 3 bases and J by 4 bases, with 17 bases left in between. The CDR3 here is CASSLGIAQGSDTQYF. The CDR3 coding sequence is TGTGCCAGCAGCTTGGGAATAGCTCAGGGATCAGATACGCAGTATTTT.

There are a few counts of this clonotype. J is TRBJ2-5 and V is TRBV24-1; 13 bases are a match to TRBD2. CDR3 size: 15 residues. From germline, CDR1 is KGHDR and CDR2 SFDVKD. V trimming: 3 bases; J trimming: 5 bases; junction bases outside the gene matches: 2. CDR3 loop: CATSDGTSGMETQYF. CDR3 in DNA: TGTGCCACCAGTGATGGGACTAGCGGGATGGAGACCCAGTACTTC.

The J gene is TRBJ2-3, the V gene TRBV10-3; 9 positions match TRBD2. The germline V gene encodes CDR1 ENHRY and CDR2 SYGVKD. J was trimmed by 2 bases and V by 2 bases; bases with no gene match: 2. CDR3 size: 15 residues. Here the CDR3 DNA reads TGTGCCATCAGTGAGACTAGCGGGTACACAGATACGCAGTATTTT. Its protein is CAISETSGYTDTQYF.

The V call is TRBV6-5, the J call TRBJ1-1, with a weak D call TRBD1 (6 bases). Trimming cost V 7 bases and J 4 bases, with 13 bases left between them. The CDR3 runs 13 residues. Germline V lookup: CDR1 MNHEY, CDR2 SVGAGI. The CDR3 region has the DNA TGTGCCAGCAACCAACAGGGAAGCACTGAAGCTTTCTTT. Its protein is CASNQQGSTEAFF.

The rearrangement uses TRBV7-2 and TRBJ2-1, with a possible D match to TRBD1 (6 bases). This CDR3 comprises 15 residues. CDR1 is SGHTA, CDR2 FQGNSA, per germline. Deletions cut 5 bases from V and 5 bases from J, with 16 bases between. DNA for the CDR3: TGTGCCAGCAGCCACACCGGGACATTCCACAATGAGCAGTTCTTC. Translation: CASSHTGTFHNEQFF.

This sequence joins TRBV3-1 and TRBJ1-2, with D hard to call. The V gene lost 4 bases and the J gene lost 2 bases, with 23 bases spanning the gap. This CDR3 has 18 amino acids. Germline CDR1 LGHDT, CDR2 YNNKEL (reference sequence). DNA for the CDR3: TGTGCCAGCAGCCCAGAGCGGGAGGCGAGGGTCTTAAACTATGGCTACACCTTC. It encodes CASSPEREARVLNYGYTF.

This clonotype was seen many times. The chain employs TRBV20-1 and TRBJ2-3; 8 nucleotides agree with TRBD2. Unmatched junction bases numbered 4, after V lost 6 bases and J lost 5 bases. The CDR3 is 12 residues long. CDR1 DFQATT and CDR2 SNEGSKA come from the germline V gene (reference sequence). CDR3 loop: CSAPLAGDTQYF. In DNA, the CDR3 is TGCAGTGCCCCCCTAGCGGGAGATACGCAGTATTTT.

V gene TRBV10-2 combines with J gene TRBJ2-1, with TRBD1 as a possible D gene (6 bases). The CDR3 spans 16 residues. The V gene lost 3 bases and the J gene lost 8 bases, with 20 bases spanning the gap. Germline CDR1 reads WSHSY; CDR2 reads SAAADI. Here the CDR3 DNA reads TGCGCCAGCAGTGATCCCGGGACACGGACGTTCGATGAGCAGTTCTTC. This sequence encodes CASSDPGTRTFDEQFF.

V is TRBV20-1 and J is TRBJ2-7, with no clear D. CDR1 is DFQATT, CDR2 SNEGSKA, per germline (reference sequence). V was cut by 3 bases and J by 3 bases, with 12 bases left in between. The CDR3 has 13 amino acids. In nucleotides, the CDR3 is TGCAGTGCTAGGTCTCCCAGAGACTACGAGCAGTACTTC. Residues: CSARSPRDYEQYF.

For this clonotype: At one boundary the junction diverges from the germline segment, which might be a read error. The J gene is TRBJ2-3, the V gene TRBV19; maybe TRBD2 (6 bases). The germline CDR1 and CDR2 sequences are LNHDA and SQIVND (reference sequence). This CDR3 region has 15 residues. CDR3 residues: CASSGSSTSTGTQYF. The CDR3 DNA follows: TGTGCTAGTAGTGGGAGTTCAACTAGCACAGGTACGCAGTATTTT. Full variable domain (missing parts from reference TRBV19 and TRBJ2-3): DGGITQSPKYLFRKEGQNVTLSCEQNLNHDAMYWYRQDPGQGLRLIYYSQIVNDFQKGDIAEGYSVSREKKESFPLTVTSAQKNPTAFYLCASSGSSTSTGTQYFGPGTRLTVL.

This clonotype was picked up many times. The CDR3, as DNA: TGTGCCAGCAGCCTTGGACGTAGACTCGGTAGGAGCTATGGCTACACCTTC. Protein: CASSLGRRLGRSYGYTF. The chain links TRBV5-8 to TRBJ1-2; no definite D call. V lost 4 bases and J 4 bases, leaving 23 bases between the germline ends. Germline loops: CDR1 SGHTS, CDR2 YDEGEE. The CDR3 runs 17 residues.

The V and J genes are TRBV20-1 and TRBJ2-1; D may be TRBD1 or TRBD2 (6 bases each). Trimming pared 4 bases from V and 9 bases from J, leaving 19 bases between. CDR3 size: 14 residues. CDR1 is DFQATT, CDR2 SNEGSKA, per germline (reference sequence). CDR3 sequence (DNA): TGCAGTGCTACCCCTAGGGGGACTTCGAGTGAGCAGTTCTTC. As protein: CSATPRGTSSEQFF.

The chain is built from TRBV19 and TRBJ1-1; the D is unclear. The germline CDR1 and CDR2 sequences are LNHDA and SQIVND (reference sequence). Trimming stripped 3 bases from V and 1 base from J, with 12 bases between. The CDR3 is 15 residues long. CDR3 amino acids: CASSIRLPGNTEAFF. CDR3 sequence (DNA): TGTGCCAGTAGTATTCGGTTGCCGGGGAACACTGAAGCTTTCTTT.

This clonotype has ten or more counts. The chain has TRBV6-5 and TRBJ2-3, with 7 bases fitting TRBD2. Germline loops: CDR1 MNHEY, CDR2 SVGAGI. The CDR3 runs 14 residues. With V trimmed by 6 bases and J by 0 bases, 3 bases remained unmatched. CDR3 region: CASSPLASTDTQYF. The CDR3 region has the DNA TGTGCCAGCAGCCCACTAGCGAGCACAGATACGCAGTATTTT.